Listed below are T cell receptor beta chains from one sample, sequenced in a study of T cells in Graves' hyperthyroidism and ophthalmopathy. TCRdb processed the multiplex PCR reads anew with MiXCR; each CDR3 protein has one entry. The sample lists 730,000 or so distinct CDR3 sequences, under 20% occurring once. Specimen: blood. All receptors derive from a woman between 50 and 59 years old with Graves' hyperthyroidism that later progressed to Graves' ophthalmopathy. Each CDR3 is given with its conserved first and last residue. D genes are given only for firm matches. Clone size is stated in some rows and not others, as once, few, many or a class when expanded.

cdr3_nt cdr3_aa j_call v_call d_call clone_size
TGCGCCAGCAGCCAAGATTTTTCTGGCTACACCTTC CASSQDFSGYTF TRBJ1-2 TRBV4-1 . .
TGTGCCAGCAGCTCCACAGGGGGTACCGGGGAGACCCAGTACTTC CASSSTGGTGETQYF TRBJ2-5 TRBV7-3 TRBD1 many
TGTGCCAGCAGTTTCCTGGGGGGGGAAAAACTGTTTTTT CASSFLGGEKLFF TRBJ1-4 TRBV27 . .
TGTGCCAGCAGAGAGACACCGAACACCGGGGAGCTGTTTTTT CASRETPNTGELFF TRBJ2-2 TRBV2 . .
TGTGCCAGTAGTATCACCGGGACTAGCACCTTC CASSITGTSTF TRBJ1-2 TRBV19 . .
TGTGCCAGCAGCTTCGGTGGAACCAGGGCTCAAGAGACCCAGTACTTC CASSFGGTRAQETQYF TRBJ2-5 TRBV7-9 . many
TGCGCCAGCAGCTACGGGGAATATAATTCACCCCTCCACTTT CASSYGEYNSPLHF TRBJ1-6 TRBV5-1 . few
TGTGCCAGCAGTTTAGAGCAGGCGGGCACCGGGGAGCTGTTTTTT CASSLEQAGTGELFF TRBJ2-2 TRBV12-3/TRBV12-4 . .
TGCGCCAGCAGCTTCTCCAGGGGGGAATCACCCCTCCACTTT CASSFSRGESPLHF TRBJ1-6 TRBV5-1 TRBD1 .
TGTGCCAGCAGGCCCAACCAGGGAAATAATTCACCCCTCCACTTT CASRPNQGNNSPLHF TRBJ1-6 TRBV12-3/TRBV12-4 . few
TGTGCCAGCCGGCCGCAGGGGAGCTCTGGGGCCAACGTCCTGACTTTC CASRPQGSSGANVLTF TRBJ2-6 TRBV2 . .
TGTGCCAGCAGTCCCCTCGGGACAGGGGTCGGGGAGCTGTTTTTT CASSPLGTGVGELFF TRBJ2-2 TRBV6-2/TRBV6-3 TRBD1 .
TGTGCCAGCATCGAAGGACTAGCGGGGGGGGGACACTCCTACAATGAGCAGTTCTTC CASIEGLAGGGHSYNEQFF TRBJ2-1 TRBV6-2/TRBV6-3 TRBD2 few
TGTGCCAGCAGCCCTTCGGACAGGCAAGCCGGGGAGCTGTTTTTT CASSPSDRQAGELFF TRBJ2-2 TRBV12-3/TRBV12-4 TRBD1 few
TGCGCCAGCAGCTTGGAGGGGGGGCGGCGTCAGCCCCAGCATTTT CASSLEGGRRQPQHF TRBJ1-5 TRBV5-1 . few
TGTGCCAGCAGCTTACCCGGGACAGGGGACAATGAGCAGTTCTTC CASSLPGTGDNEQFF TRBJ2-1 TRBV11-2 TRBD1 .
TGTGCCAGCAGGTCGAGCGGGGGAGGCACCGGGGAGCTGTTTTTT CASRSSGGGTGELFF TRBJ2-2 TRBV12-3/TRBV12-4 TRBD2 many
TGTGCCAGCAGCCAACAGGGTTTAGGAGGGTATGAAAAACTGTTTTTT CASSQQGLGGYEKLFF TRBJ1-4 TRBV11-2 . few
TGTGCCAGCAGCCCGACACTAGCGAACACTGAAGCTTTCTTT CASSPTLANTEAFF TRBJ1-1 TRBV14 . once
TGCGCCAGTGGGACTAGCGGGGGCCAAGAGACCCAGTACTTC CASGTSGGQETQYF TRBJ2-5 TRBV5-1 TRBD2 .
TGTGCCAGCAGTTTAGAGGTCGCCAGCTACACCTTC CASSLEVASYTF TRBJ1-2 TRBV12-3/TRBV12-4 . many
TGTGCCAGCAGTGTAGGGGGGTATAGCAATCAGCCCCAGCATTTT CASSVGGYSNQPQHF TRBJ1-5 TRBV6-1 . .
TGCGCCAGCAGCCCGGGACTAGCGGGCTTAGGGGGTGATACGCAGTATTTT CASSPGLAGLGGDTQYF TRBJ2-3 TRBV5-1 TRBD2 many
TGCGCCAGCAGCTTTCGACAGGGGTCCGGGGCCAACGTCCTGACTTTC CASSFRQGSGANVLTF TRBJ2-6 TRBV5-1 TRBD1 few
TGCAGTGCTAGAGGGGCTAGCGGTCTATACGAGCAGTACTTC CSARGASGLYEQYF TRBJ2-7 TRBV20-1 TRBD2 few
TGTGCCAGCAGCCCCACAGGGGCCAGCGGCTACACCTTC CASSPTGASGYTF TRBJ1-2 TRBV6-1 TRBD1 many
TGTGCCAGCAGCTTTCCCGATAGCAACTATGGCTACACCTTC CASSFPDSNYGYTF TRBJ1-2 TRBV11-2 . many
TGTGCCAGCAGCTTAGCGACACTAGCGGGGGGGAGAAATGAGCAGTTCTTC CASSLATLAGGRNEQFF TRBJ2-1 TRBV7-9 TRBD2 few
TGCAGCGTTGCTAGGGAGGGGAACACTGAAGCTTTCTTT CSVAREGNTEAFF TRBJ1-1 TRBV29-1 . .
TGTGCCTGCAGCGGTGGGGGGACAGGGAACCTTAGGAATGAGCAGTTCTTC CACSGGGTGNLRNEQFF TRBJ2-1 TRBV11-2 TRBD1 .
TGTGCCAGCAGACCCGACAGGGGAAACACCGGGGAGCTGTTTTTT CASRPDRGNTGELFF TRBJ2-2 TRBV2 TRBD1 many
TGCGCCAGCAGCGTGGGACAGGGATTGACCGGGGAGCTGTTTTTT CASSVGQGLTGELFF TRBJ2-2 TRBV5-1 TRBD1 once
TGTGCCAGCAGCGTTGGGGACAAGAACACTGAAGCTTTCTTT CASSVGDKNTEAFF TRBJ1-1 TRBV9 . many
TGTGCCAGTAGTATAGGACCGGGCTCCTACGAGCAGTACTTC CASSIGPGSYEQYF TRBJ2-7 TRBV19 . .
TGCGCCAGCAGCTCCCAGGGCTATAACACCGGGGAGCTGTTTTTT CASSSQGYNTGELFF TRBJ2-2 TRBV5-1 . .
TGTGCCAGCACCAACCGGGACACCGGGGAGCTGTTTTTT CASTNRDTGELFF TRBJ2-2 TRBV12-3/TRBV12-4 . .
TGTGCCTGGGCACAGGGACCGAACACTGAAGCTTTCTTT CAWAQGPNTEAFF TRBJ1-1 TRBV30 . many
TGCGCCAGCAGGACAGGGACAGGGTACGGGGCCAACGTCCTGACTTTC CASRTGTGYGANVLTF TRBJ2-6 TRBV5-1 TRBD1 .
TGCGCCAGCAGTGAGTCGTTGGAGACCCAGTACTTC CASSESLETQYF TRBJ2-5 TRBV10-2 . few
TGCAGCGTCGCAACAGGCGCTGGCTATGGCTACACCTTC CSVATGAGYGYTF TRBJ1-2 TRBV29-1 . few
TGTGCCAGCAGTTACTTGGGGGGCAATCAGCCCCAGCATTTT CASSYLGGNQPQHF TRBJ1-5 TRBV6-2/TRBV6-3 . many
TGTGCCAGCAGGCCCCCATGGGAGGGGGCGAACGAGCAGTACTTC CASRPPWEGANEQYF TRBJ2-7 TRBV11-2 . many
TGCAGCGTGCGAGGACTAGCGGGGGGCAATGAGCAGTTCTTC CSVRGLAGGNEQFF TRBJ2-1 TRBV29-1 TRBD2 .
TGTGCCAGCTCACCACAGATGAATCAGCCCCAGCATTTT CASSPQMNQPQHF TRBJ1-5 TRBV18 . many
TGCGCCAGCAGCTTGACCGCCGTCGGGGGGGACAACACCGGGGAGCTGTTTTTT CASSLTAVGGDNTGELFF TRBJ2-2 TRBV5-1 TRBD2 .
TGTGCCAGCAGCCTTACCGTTCGACCGGGACTGGCAGATACGCAGTATTTT CASSLTVRPGLADTQYF TRBJ2-3 TRBV7-2 . .
TGTGCCAGCAGCAGGGACAGCCCGAGGTGGGCCACAGATACGCAGTATTTT CASSRDSPRWATDTQYF TRBJ2-3 TRBV7-2 TRBD1 many
TGCAGCGCCGTGGGGCTGAGCAGGATTCATGGCTACACCTTC CSAVGLSRIHGYTF TRBJ1-2 TRBV29-1 . few
TGCGCCAGCAGCTTGGCGGGGGACCCTAGCACAGATACGCAGTATTTT CASSLAGDPSTDTQYF TRBJ2-3 TRBV5-1 . few
TGCAGTGCGCTCGGCTCCGGGACACTCACAGATACGCAGTATTTT CSALGSGTLTDTQYF TRBJ2-3 TRBV20-1 . many
TGTGCCAGCAGCTGGCTCGACAGGGCCTTGAACACTGAAGCTTTCTTT CASSWLDRALNTEAFF TRBJ1-1 TRBV11-2 TRBD1 many
TGTGCCAGCAGCAAGAGGGACAGGGACACCGGGGAGCTGTTTTTT CASSKRDRDTGELFF TRBJ2-2 TRBV11-3 TRBD1 many
TGTGCCATAAGAACAGGGGAAGAGACCCAGTACTTC CAIRTGEETQYF TRBJ2-5 TRBV10-3 TRBD1 many
TGTGCCAGCAGCTCGCGGACGCTAGGTCATGGCTACACCTTC CASSSRTLGHGYTF TRBJ1-2 TRBV5-6 . few
TGCAGTGCCCGACAGGCAGAGACCCAGTACTTC CSARQAETQYF TRBJ2-5 TRBV20-1 . many
TGTGCCAGCAGCCCCCTGAAAGCCCTAGCTACGGAGACCCAGTACTTC CASSPLKALATETQYF TRBJ2-5 TRBV14 . .
TGTGCCAGCAGCCAACTACCGGGACAGGGTCTAATTTCTGGAAAACTGTTTTTT CASSQLPGQGLISGKLFF TRBJ1-4 TRBV3-1 TRBD1 .
TGTGCCAGCAGCCAAGAAGGTAGGACAGCTTATGGCTACACCTTC CASSQEGRTAYGYTF TRBJ1-2 TRBV3-1 . few
TGTGCCAGCAGGGCCCGTCCTGCGGTGGGGACCCAGTACTTC CASRARPAVGTQYF TRBJ2-5 TRBV6-1 . .